This T cell receptor beta chain derives from a study of cytomegalovirus exposure and HLA in healthy donors. Details on this clone: Its target is not known.

CDR1 and CDR2 (germline): MNHEY, SVGAGI. The CDR3 is 10 residues long. V was clipped by 10 bases and J by 8 bases, with 11 bases between them. Findings and limits, study-wide: When analyzed later, the rates of TCR association showed variation by HLA locus, with DRB1 the most and HLA-C the fewest. For most subjects, TCR beta sequences were reported to predict HLA-A and HLA-B alleles with accuracy.

PCR amplification relied on 60 Vbeta primers (plus 13 Jbeta primers). TCRdb's table, derived via immunoSEQ multiplex PCR, lists solely in-frame clones and lacks some. Altogether 65,000 to 95,000 clones are present, around 80% being singletons, with the ten largest covering around 2.6%. The sequence was collected from a male donor in good health and CMV-seropositive. The chain couples TRBV6-5 to TRBJ2-5, with TRBD2 as a possible D gene (5 bases). Material: PBMCs. The CDR3: CATLAGTQYF. CDR3 nucleotides: TGTGCCACCCTGGCGGGTACCCAGTACTTC.